Listed here are 31 T cell receptor beta chains from one sample, sequenced in a study of cytomegalovirus exposure and HLA in healthy donors. A multiplex PCR was run with 60 Vbeta primers and 13 Jbeta primers. Produced via immunoSEQ multiplex PCR; TCRdb's table is partial and in-frame only. The sample yields approximately 120,000 clones, around 76% seen once. Input material: PBMCs. The receptors were sampled from a woman aged 60-75 years in good health and CMV-seropositive.

The chain combines TRBV5-4 with TRBJ2-7; D ambiguous. Germline V CDR1 and CDR2: SGHNT, YYREEE (reference sequence). This CDR3 region has 15 residues. V was trimmed by 0 bases and J by 1 base, leaving 11 bases between them. CDR3 sequence (DNA): TGTGCCAGCAGCTTGGTGGGCAGGCCATCCTACGAGCAGTACTTC. As protein: CASSLVGRPSYEQYF. Complete variable domain (other parts from reference TRBV5-4 and TRBJ2-7): ETGVTQSPTHLIKTRGQQVTLRCSSQSGHNTVSWYQQALGQGPQFIFQYYREEENGRGNFPPRFSGLQFPNYSSELNVNALELDDSALYLCASSLVGRPSYEQYFGPGTRLTVT.

This rearrangement joins TRBV5-5 to TRBJ1-2; 9 bases match TRBD1. Trimming cost V 0 bases and J 2 bases; bases outside gene matches: 2. CDR1 and CDR2 from the germline V gene are SGHKS and YYEKEE (reference sequence). The CDR3 covers 15 residues. CDR3 loop: CASSLAGTGNYGYTF. CDR3 DNA: TGTGCCAGCAGCTTGGCCGGGACAGGGAACTATGGCTACACCTTC. Using reference TRBV5-5 and TRBJ1-2 for the parts outside the CDR3, the full variable domain is DAGVTQSPTHLIKTRGQQVTLRCSPISGHKSVSWYQQVLGQGPQFIFQYYEKEERGRGNFPDRFSARQFPNYSSELNVNALLLGDSALYLCASSLAGTGNYGYTFGSGTRLTVV.

The chain recombines TRBV30 with TRBJ2-1; D might be TRBD2 (6 bases). The V and J ends lost 3 bases and 0 bases respectively, with 18 bases between them. Germline V gene lookup returns CDR1 GTSNPN and CDR2 SVGIG (reference sequence). This CDR3 has 17 amino acids. The CDR3 region has the DNA TGTGCCTGGAGGGTTTGGCGGGACCCGAGCTCCTACAATGAGCAGTTCTTC. It specifies CAWRVWRDPSSYNEQFF.

The chain has TRBV10-3 and TRBJ2-5; a possible D gene is TRBD2 (6 bases). Germline V gene data show CDR1 as ENHRY and CDR2 as SYGVKD. The CDR3 extends over 14 amino acids. Trimming stripped 3 bases from V and 4 bases from J, with 12 bases between. The CDR3 nucleotides are TGTGCCATCAGTGAAGTTGGAGGGAGAGAGACCCAGTACTTC. Its translation is CAISEVGGRETQYF.

The chain links TRBV5-8 to TRBJ1-5, with 12 bases that match TRBD1. V was pared by 3 bases and J by 0 bases, with 10 bases of the junction left unmatched. CDR3 length: 19 residues. The germline CDR1 and CDR2 sequences are SGHTS and YDEGEE. CDR3 nucleotide sequence: TGTGCCAGCAGCTGGTCCGGGACAGGGGGCTTTGTTAGCAATCAGCCCCAGCATTTT. Translation: CASSWSGTGGFVSNQPQHF.

The chain uses TRBV2 and TRBJ1-2; possible D gene TRBD1, 6 bases. Germline-derived CDR1 and CDR2 are SNHLY and FYNNEI. The CDR3 sequence is 14 residues long. Between the trimmed V and J ends, which lost 4 bases and 6 bases, there was a span of 15 bases. CDR3 protein: CASSVRTGRDGYTF. CDR3 coding DNA: TGTGCCAGCAGTGTTCGTACAGGGAGGGATGGCTACACCTTC.

V and J are TRBV7-9 and TRBJ2-1, with no clear D. Deletions cut 2 bases from V and 7 bases from J, with 12 bases between. The germline V gene has CDR1 SEHNR and CDR2 FQNEAQ (reference sequence). The CDR3 is 14 amino acids. The CDR3 reads CASSLHSRWNEQFF. The CDR3 nucleotides are TGTGCCAGCAGCTTACACTCCAGGTGGAATGAGCAGTTCTTC.

The chain is built from TRBV7-2 and TRBJ2-2; D is uncertain. V was pared by 4 bases and J by 8 bases, with 5 bases between. CDR1 SGHTA and CDR2 FQGNSA come from the germline V gene. CDR3 length equals 11 residues. The DNA of the CDR3 is TGTGCCAGCAGCTGGAGTGGGGAGCTGTTTTTT. This sequence encodes CASSWSGELFF.

V gene TRBV5-1 combines with J gene TRBJ1-3; D gene uncertain. Trimming removed 6 bases from V and 2 bases from J, with 12 bases in between. The CDR3 loop spans 14 amino acids. CDR1 and CDR2 from the germline V gene are SGHRS and YFSETQ. In DNA form, the CDR3 reads TGCGCCAGCACCGAGGGCCCTACTGGAAACACCATATATTTT. Its protein product is CASTEGPTGNTIYF.

The gene calls are TRBV5-1 and TRBJ2-7, with D hard to call. Germline CDR1 is SGHRS and CDR2 is YFSETQ. Trimming took 0 bases from V and 3 from J, leaving 10 bases between them. CDR3 size: 14 residues. The CDR3 DNA reads as TGCGCCAGCAGCTTGGTTGGCACCAACTACGAGCAGTACTTC. Amino acid sequence: CASSLVGTNYEQYF.

This clone is a singleton in its sample. The chain recombines TRBV19 with TRBJ1-1; the D is unclear. V was trimmed by 0 bases and J by 6 bases, leaving 11 bases between them. The CDR3 is 14 amino acids. From germline, CDR1 is LNHDA and CDR2 SQIVND (reference sequence). The CDR3 nucleotides read TGTGCCAGTAGTATAGATATAGTTCCGGCTGAAGCTTTCTTT. Translated, it gives CASSIDIVPAEAFF.

CDR3 protein: CASSLQKNTEAFF. The CDR3 bases are TGTGCCAGCAGCTTACAGAAGAACACTGAAGCTTTCTTT. This rearrangement joins TRBV7-2 to TRBJ1-1; D is uncertain. The CDR3 extends over 13 amino acids. V was shortened by 2 bases and J by 1 base, with 5 bases between the two germline ends. The V gene's germline CDR1 is SGHTA and CDR2 FQGNSA.

The chain links TRBV25-1 to TRBJ1-2; 7 positions match TRBD1. This CDR3 is 12 amino acids long. CDR1 MGHDK and CDR2 SYGVNS come from the germline V gene. CDR3 nucleotides: TGTGTCCGGACAGGTCCTAACTATGGCTACACCTTC. Encoded protein: CVRTGPNYGYTF.

In nucleotides, the CDR3 is TGTGCCAGCAGCCCCGGACAGGGTGATAGCAATCAGCCCCAGCATTTT. This sequence encodes CASSPGQGDSNQPQHF. The chain links TRBV7-9 to TRBJ1-5; 8 positions agree with TRBD1. Germline V gene data show CDR1 as SEHNR and CDR2 as FQNEAQ (reference sequence). CDR3 length: 16 amino acids. With 5 bases clipped from V and 0 bases from J, the junction kept 6 bases outside the gene matches.

The rearrangement uses TRBV28 and TRBJ1-1; 10 bases are shared with TRBD1. J gave up 8 bases and V 7 bases, and 13 bases lay outside the gene matches. Germline loops: CDR1 MDHEN, CDR2 SYDVKM. This CDR3 region has 15 residues. The CDR3 DNA reads TGTGCCAGCACCCCCGGTGGACAGGGGGGGCGGGAAGCTTTCTTT. This codes for CASTPGGQGGREAFF.

The chain employs TRBV5-5 and TRBJ2-2; D is uncertain. In germline, CDR1 is SGHKS, CDR2 YYEKEE (reference sequence). The CDR3 runs 13 residues. Trimming took 2 bases from V and 3 from J, leaving 5 bases between them. CDR3 DNA sequence: TGTGCCAGCAGCTTCGTTGACACCGGGGAGCTGTTTTTT. This translates into CASSFVDTGELFF.

This chain connects TRBV11-2 to TRBJ2-3; TRBD2 matches 9 bases. Germline lookup yields CDR1 SGHAT and CDR2 FQNNGV. The CDR3 covers 19 residues. J lost 1 base, V lost 2 bases, and 13 bases had no gene match. The CDR3 is CASSLNRLSGRRRTDTQYF. In nucleotides, the CDR3 is TGTGCCAGCAGCTTAAACCGGTTAAGCGGGAGGCGACGCACAGATACGCAGTATTTT.

CDR3 amino acids: CASTTTQGVGYEQYF. CDR3 bases: TGTGCCAGCACTACCACACAGGGGGTTGGCTACGAGCAGTACTTC. The chain links TRBV6-5 to TRBJ2-7; 8 positions agree with TRBD1. Per germline, CDR1 MNHEY and CDR2 SVGAGI. This CDR3 is built from 15 residues. J lost 3 bases, V lost 7 bases, and 11 bases had no gene match.

Regarding this clone: The identical CDR3 is also encoded by other nucleotide sequences in the sample. The V call is TRBV4-1, the J call TRBJ1-4; TRBD1 agrees at 7 bases. The V gene's germline CDR1 is MGHRA and CDR2 YSYEKL. The CDR3 is 17 amino acids. With 2 bases clipped from V and 4 bases from J, the junction kept 10 bases outside the gene matches. The CDR3 DNA reads TGCGCCAGCAGCCAATGGGGGCAGGGGGACTTTAATGAAAAACTGTTTTTT. Translated: CASSQWGQGDFNEKLFF.

This CDR3 reads CASSEAGGDRINYGYTF. CDR3 DNA: TGTGCCAGCAGTGAAGCAGGAGGGGACAGGATCAACTATGGCTACACCTTC. This chain links TRBV2 with TRBJ1-2; 8 bases are shared with TRBD1. Germline assignment: CDR1 SNHLY and CDR2 FYNNEI. The CDR3 contains 17 residues. The V and J ends lost 0 bases and 2 bases, in that order; junction bases with no gene match: 8.

The chain carries TRBV7-9 and TRBJ2-3; a weak D match, TRBD1 (6 bases). Germline V gene sequence: CDR1 SEHNR, CDR2 FQNEAQ (reference sequence). V lost 5 bases to trimming and J lost 0 bases, with 15 bases between them. This CDR3 has 16 residues. CDR3 sequence (DNA): TGTGCCAGCAGCCCCAGCCTGGACAGAAGCACAGATACGCAGTATTTT. Translation gives CASSPSLDRSTDTQYF.

The V and J genes are TRBV7-9 and TRBJ1-3; D might be TRBD1 (5 bases). Trimming removed 3 bases from V and 8 bases from J, with 11 bases in between. CDR1 and CDR2 (germline): SEHNR, FQNEAQ (reference sequence). CDR3 size: 13 residues. CDR3: CASSFTGGDTIYF. The CDR3 DNA reads as TGTGCCAGCAGCTTCACAGGAGGGGACACCATATATTTT.

The chain has TRBV6-6 and TRBJ1-4; possibly TRBD1 for D (5 bases). Germline assignment: CDR1 MNHNY and CDR2 SVGAGI (reference sequence). The length of the CDR3 is 14 residues. V lost 7 bases and J lost 8, with 17 bases in between. The CDR3 here is CASNSRSGSEKLFF. The CDR3, as DNA: TGTGCCAGCAATTCGCGATCAGGGTCCGAAAAACTGTTTTTT.

This chain joins TRBV6-5 and TRBJ2-7; D is possibly TRBD2 (5 bases). Trimming pared 5 bases from V and 0 bases from J, leaving 14 bases between. The germline V gene encodes CDR1 MNHEY and CDR2 SVGAGI. The CDR3 is made up of 15 amino acids. The DNA of the CDR3 is TGTGCCAGCAGTCTAGAGCGGAAGAGCTCCTACGAGCAGTACTTC. Protein product: CASSLERKSSYEQYF.

V is TRBV6-5 and J is TRBJ1-3, with D tentatively TRBD1 (6 bases). This CDR3 has 13 amino acids. Germline loops: CDR1 MNHEY, CDR2 SVGAGI. V lost 4 bases and J lost 7, with 11 bases in between. DNA of the CDR3: TGTGCCAGCAGTTCCGGGACACGGAACACCATATATTTT. Encoded protein: CASSSGTRNTIYF.

This sequence joins TRBV7-9 and TRBJ1-5; 7 bases map to TRBD1. CDR3 size: 16 residues. J lost 3 bases, V lost 1 base, and 6 bases had no gene match. The germline gives CDR1 SEHNR, CDR2 FQNEAQ (reference sequence). CDR3 sequence (DNA): TGTGCCAGCAGCTTAGTTGCAGGGGGGACCAATCAGCCCCAGCATTTT. It is translated as CASSLVAGGTNQPQHF.

The CDR3 protein is CASSIIGSRQETQYF. In nucleotides, the CDR3 is TGTGCCAGTAGTATTATCGGTTCACGACAAGAGACCCAGTACTTC. The V call is TRBV19, the J call TRBJ2-5; D is undetermined. Deletions cut 3 bases from V and 2 bases from J, with 13 bases between. This CDR3 spans 15 amino acids. Germline assignment: CDR1 LNHDA and CDR2 SQIVND (reference sequence).

This chain uses TRBV4-2 with TRBJ2-3; tentative D call: TRBD2 (6 bases). The V gene's germline CDR1 is LGHNA and CDR2 YNFKEQ. This CDR3 contains 16 residues. V was trimmed by 4 bases and J by 4 bases, leaving 18 bases between them. This chain's CDR3 is CASSPSSVRNPDTQYF. The CDR3 DNA sequence: TGTGCCAGCAGCCCCTCTAGCGTTCGAAACCCAGATACGCAGTATTTT.

The V call is TRBV7-8, the J call TRBJ2-5, with D tentatively TRBD1 (5 bases). This CDR3 has 13 residues. The V and J ends lost 9 bases and 4 bases respectively, with 15 bases between them. Germline V gene sequence: CDR1 SGHVS, CDR2 FQNEAQ. Here the CDR3 DNA reads TGTGCCAGTTCATTAGGGGCAGGAGAGACCCAGTACTTC. The encoded protein is CASSLGAGETQYF.

This sequence joins TRBV29-1 and TRBJ2-7, with D tentatively TRBD1 (5 bases). CDR3 length: 14 amino acids. Trimming removed 4 bases from V and 2 bases from J, with 15 bases in between. The germline CDR1 and CDR2 sequences are SQVTM and ANQGSEA. The CDR3 loop reads CSVVRDSTTYEQYF. Here the CDR3 DNA reads TGCAGCGTTGTGCGAGACAGTACGACCTACGAGCAGTACTTC.

This chain connects TRBV11-2 to TRBJ2-7; 7 bases are shared with TRBD1. The CDR3 runs 15 residues. V was pared by 1 base and J by 0 bases, with 3 bases of the junction left unmatched. Germline CDR1 and CDR2: SGHAT and FQNNGV. Here the CDR3 DNA reads TGTGCCAGCAGCTTAGGACAGGGAAGCTCCTACGAGCAGTACTTC. It encodes CASSLGQGSSYEQYF.